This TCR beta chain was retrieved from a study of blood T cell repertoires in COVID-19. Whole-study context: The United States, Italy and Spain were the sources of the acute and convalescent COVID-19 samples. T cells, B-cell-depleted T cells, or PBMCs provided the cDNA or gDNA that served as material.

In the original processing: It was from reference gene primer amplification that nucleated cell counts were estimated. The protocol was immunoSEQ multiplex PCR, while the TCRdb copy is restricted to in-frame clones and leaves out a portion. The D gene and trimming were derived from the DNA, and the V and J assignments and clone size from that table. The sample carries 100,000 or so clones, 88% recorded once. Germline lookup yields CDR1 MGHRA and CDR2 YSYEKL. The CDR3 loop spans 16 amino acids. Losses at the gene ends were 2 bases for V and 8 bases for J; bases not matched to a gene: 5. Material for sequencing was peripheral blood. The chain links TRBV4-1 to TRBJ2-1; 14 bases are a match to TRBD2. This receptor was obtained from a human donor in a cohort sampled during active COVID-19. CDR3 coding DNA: TGCGCCAGCAGCCAACCGACTAGCGGGAGGGCCCATGAGCAGTTCTTC. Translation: CASSQPTSGRAHEQFF.